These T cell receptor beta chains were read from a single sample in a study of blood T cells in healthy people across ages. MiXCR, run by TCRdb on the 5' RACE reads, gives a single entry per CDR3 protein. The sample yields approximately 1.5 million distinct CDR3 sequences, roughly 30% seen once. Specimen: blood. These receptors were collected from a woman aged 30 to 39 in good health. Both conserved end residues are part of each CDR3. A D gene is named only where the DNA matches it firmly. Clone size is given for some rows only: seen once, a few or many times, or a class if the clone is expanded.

cdr3_nt: TGTGCCAGCAGCCCCTACGGGGCCCGAACTGCCGCTTTCTTT
cdr3_aa: CASSPYGARTAAFF
j_call: TRBJ1-1
v_call: TRBV7-9
d_call: -
clone_size: -

cdr3_nt: TGTGCCAGCAGCCCATGGGACACCTCTGGCTATGGCTACACCTTC
cdr3_aa: CASSPWDTSGYGYTF
j_call: TRBJ1-2
v_call: TRBV9
d_call: -
clone_size: few

cdr3_nt: TGCAGTGCTAGTTTGGGACAGGCCTACGAGCAGTACTTC
cdr3_aa: CSASLGQAYEQYF
j_call: TRBJ2-7
v_call: TRBV20-1
d_call: TRBD1
clone_size: -

cdr3_nt: TGTGCCTTCTCAGGGGACAGGGGGCATCCTAACTATGGCTACACCTTC
cdr3_aa: CAFSGDRGHPNYGYTF
j_call: TRBJ1-2
v_call: TRBV30
d_call: TRBD1
clone_size: -

cdr3_nt: TGTGCCAGCAGCGCCCCCGGGACAGATCTTACCAATCAGCCCCAGCATTTT
cdr3_aa: CASSAPGTDLTNQPQHF
j_call: TRBJ1-5
v_call: TRBV21-1
d_call: -
clone_size: -

cdr3_nt: TGTGCCACCAGCACAGCTCCCCTCGAGTACACTGAAGCTTTCTTT
cdr3_aa: CATSTAPLEYTEAFF
j_call: TRBJ1-1
v_call: TRBV15
d_call: -
clone_size: -

cdr3_nt: TGTGCCAGCAGACAGAGACAGGGGCGGGAGACCCAGTACTTC
cdr3_aa: CASRQRQGRETQYF
j_call: TRBJ2-5
v_call: TRBV28
d_call: TRBD1
clone_size: -

cdr3_nt: TGTGCCAGCAGCCAAGGGGGTAGTCGCGAGCAGTACTTC
cdr3_aa: CASSQGGSREQYF
j_call: TRBJ2-7
v_call: TRBV7-2
d_call: -
clone_size: many

cdr3_nt: TGCAGTGCTTGGGGACAGGGCACCTACGAGCAGTACTTC
cdr3_aa: CSAWGQGTYEQYF
j_call: TRBJ2-7
v_call: TRBV20-1
d_call: TRBD1
clone_size: -

cdr3_nt: TGTGCCAGTAGTACCGGAGGGACAGGTGGCTACACCTTC
cdr3_aa: CASSTGGTGGYTF
j_call: TRBJ1-2
v_call: TRBV19
d_call: TRBD1
clone_size: -

cdr3_nt: TGTGCCAGCACCCAGGGGCGGGATACGCAGTATTTT
cdr3_aa: CASTQGRDTQYF
j_call: TRBJ2-3
v_call: TRBV6-1
d_call: -
clone_size: few

cdr3_nt: TGCAGCGACGGTCGGTGGGGAATCGGTGACACAGATACGCAGTATTTT
cdr3_aa: CSDGRWGIGDTDTQYF
j_call: TRBJ2-3
v_call: TRBV29-1
d_call: -
clone_size: many

cdr3_nt: TGTGCCAGCAGCCCGACCAGGGGGACTAGCGGGGACAATGAGCAGTTCTTC
cdr3_aa: CASSPTRGTSGDNEQFF
j_call: TRBJ2-1
v_call: TRBV11-1
d_call: TRBD2
clone_size: -

cdr3_nt: TGTGCCAGCAGCTTAAGGTTCCCGGGACTAGCGGACTACAATGAGCAGTTCTTC
cdr3_aa: CASSLRFPGLADYNEQFF
j_call: TRBJ2-1
v_call: TRBV11-2
d_call: TRBD2
clone_size: -

cdr3_nt: TGTGCCAGCAGCAAACTGGTGGAGCTTTCCGAAAACACCTATGGCTACACCTTC
cdr3_aa: CASSKLVELSENTYGYTF
j_call: TRBJ1-2
v_call: TRBV21-1
d_call: -
clone_size: -

cdr3_nt: TGTGCCAGCAGTTCGTGGACTAGCGGTGGCTCCTACGAGCAGTACTTC
cdr3_aa: CASSSWTSGGSYEQYF
j_call: TRBJ2-7
v_call: TRBV28
d_call: TRBD2
clone_size: -

cdr3_nt: TGTGCCAGCAGCACCCTAGCGGAAGGCACAGATACGCAGTATTTT
cdr3_aa: CASSTLAEGTDTQYF
j_call: TRBJ2-3
v_call: TRBV7-3
d_call: TRBD2
clone_size: -

cdr3_nt: TGTGCCAGCAGTCACGCGGAGGGGGCTGAAGCTTTCTTT
cdr3_aa: CASSHAEGAEAFF
j_call: TRBJ1-1
v_call: TRBV7-9
d_call: -
clone_size: -

cdr3_nt: TGTGCCACCAGCGGGGGGGCTGGGACAGGGGGCTTCACTGAAGCTTTCTTT
cdr3_aa: CATSGGAGTGGFTEAFF
j_call: TRBJ1-1
v_call: TRBV15
d_call: TRBD1
clone_size: -

cdr3_nt: TGCAGTGCTAGTACTTTGACAGGCGGGATGGCCCAGTACTTC
cdr3_aa: CSASTLTGGMAQYF
j_call: TRBJ2-5
v_call: TRBV20-1
d_call: -
clone_size: -

cdr3_nt: TGCGCCAGCAGCCAAGATCCCAGGGAACCCTCCTACGAGCAGTACTTC
cdr3_aa: CASSQDPREPSYEQYF
j_call: TRBJ2-7
v_call: TRBV4-1
d_call: -
clone_size: few

cdr3_nt: TGTGCCAGCAGCTTAGGGTCCCCCCCCCTTGTGGATGAGCAGTTCTTC
cdr3_aa: CASSLGSPPLVDEQFF
j_call: TRBJ2-1
v_call: TRBV7-2
d_call: -
clone_size: -

cdr3_nt: TGCAGTGCTAGAGTGGGGGGCTCGGGTAATGAAAAACTGTTTTTT
cdr3_aa: CSARVGGSGNEKLFF
j_call: TRBJ1-4
v_call: TRBV20-1
d_call: -
clone_size: -

cdr3_nt: TGTGCCACGAGTAACGGATGGGCCGCTAGCACAGATACGCAGTATTTT
cdr3_aa: CATSNGWAASTDTQYF
j_call: TRBJ2-3
v_call: TRBV24-1
d_call: -
clone_size: few

cdr3_nt: TGCAGTGCTTCCCCAGGGCTTGCGGAAAAACTGTTTTTT
cdr3_aa: CSASPGLAEKLFF
j_call: TRBJ1-4
v_call: TRBV20-1
d_call: -
clone_size: many

cdr3_nt: TGTGCCAGCAGTGAAGCGGAGGAAAAGGATCAGCCCCAGCATTTT
cdr3_aa: CASSEAEEKDQPQHF
j_call: TRBJ1-5
v_call: TRBV6-1
d_call: -
clone_size: -

cdr3_nt: TGCAGCGTAAGCGGGAGTAGGTCAGATACGCAGTATTTT
cdr3_aa: CSVSGSRSDTQYF
j_call: TRBJ2-3
v_call: TRBV29-1
d_call: TRBD2
clone_size: -

cdr3_nt: TGTGCCAGCAGCCGTAATCCGGGACTTGACTACGAGCAGTACTTC
cdr3_aa: CASSRNPGLDYEQYF
j_call: TRBJ2-7
v_call: TRBV4-2
d_call: -
clone_size: few

cdr3_nt: TGTGCCAGCAGTTACTCATCGGCCCACCGTAACTATGGCTACACCTTC
cdr3_aa: CASSYSSAHRNYGYTF
j_call: TRBJ1-2
v_call: TRBV6-5
d_call: -
clone_size: few

cdr3_nt: TGTGCCAGCAGTGGGGGGGTAGCGGGGTATATAAATGAGCAGTTCTTC
cdr3_aa: CASSGGVAGYINEQFF
j_call: TRBJ2-1
v_call: TRBV27
d_call: TRBD2
clone_size: -

cdr3_nt: TGTGCCAGCTCACCGACTAGCGGGGGGTCTTTCTACAATGAGCAGTTCTTC
cdr3_aa: CASSPTSGGSFYNEQFF
j_call: TRBJ2-1
v_call: TRBV18
d_call: TRBD2
clone_size: -

cdr3_nt: TGCAGTGCTCCCTCAAGTACAATCTGGGGGGAGCAGTACTTC
cdr3_aa: CSAPSSTIWGEQYF
j_call: TRBJ2-7
v_call: TRBV20-1
d_call: -
clone_size: -

cdr3_nt: TGTGCCAGCAGCTCGACAGGGGGCTTTCTTGAAAAACTGTTTTTT
cdr3_aa: CASSSTGGFLEKLFF
j_call: TRBJ1-4
v_call: TRBV7-3
d_call: TRBD1
clone_size: -

cdr3_nt: TGCGGTGGGACAGGGGGCTATGAGCAGTTCTTC
cdr3_aa: CGGTGGYEQFF
j_call: TRBJ2-1
v_call: TRBV29-1
d_call: TRBD1
clone_size: -

cdr3_nt: TGTGCCAGCAGTGAAGCGCTTGGGGGTGACACTGAAGCTTTCTTT
cdr3_aa: CASSEALGGDTEAFF
j_call: TRBJ1-1
v_call: TRBV2
d_call: -
clone_size: once

cdr3_nt: TGTGCCAGCTCACCCCGGGGGGGCAACGGAGAGCAGTACTTC
cdr3_aa: CASSPRGGNGEQYF
j_call: TRBJ2-7
v_call: TRBV18
d_call: TRBD2
clone_size: few

cdr3_nt: TGTACCAGCAGCGTAGCCGCCAAGGGGGGCAATGAGCAGTTCTTC
cdr3_aa: CTSSVAAKGGNEQFF
j_call: TRBJ2-1
v_call: TRBV9
d_call: -
clone_size: -

cdr3_nt: TGCAGTGCAGTGGGGTCCGATACGCAGTATTTT
cdr3_aa: CSAVGSDTQYF
j_call: TRBJ2-3
v_call: TRBV20-1
d_call: -
clone_size: few

cdr3_nt: TGTGCCAGCAGCAATCGATGGAACGAGCAGTACTTC
cdr3_aa: CASSNRWNEQYF
j_call: TRBJ2-7
v_call: TRBV21-1
d_call: -
clone_size: few

cdr3_nt: TGTGCCAGCAGTTTTACTAGCGGGGGGCCACAGTACTTC
cdr3_aa: CASSFTSGGPQYF
j_call: TRBJ2-4
v_call: TRBV28
d_call: TRBD2
clone_size: -

cdr3_nt: TGCGCCAGCAGCCAGTTACCGGGACAGGGCAATCAGCCCCAGCATTTT
cdr3_aa: CASSQLPGQGNQPQHF
j_call: TRBJ1-5
v_call: TRBV4-1
d_call: TRBD1
clone_size: many

cdr3_nt: TGTGCCTGGAGCCGCGATGACGAGCAGTACTTC
cdr3_aa: CAWSRDDEQYF
j_call: TRBJ2-7
v_call: TRBV30
d_call: -
clone_size: few

cdr3_nt: TGTGCCATCAGTGACTCTAGCGGTCAAGAGACCCAGTACTTC
cdr3_aa: CAISDSSGQETQYF
j_call: TRBJ2-5
v_call: TRBV10-3
d_call: TRBD2
clone_size: many

cdr3_nt: TGTGCCAGCAGCGGACAGGCGGTGAGCACAGATACGCAGTATTTT
cdr3_aa: CASSGQAVSTDTQYF
j_call: TRBJ2-3
v_call: TRBV9
d_call: -
clone_size: few

cdr3_nt: TGTGCCAGCAGTCAAGAAGTGACTAGCGGGATGAAGCAGTACTTC
cdr3_aa: CASSQEVTSGMKQYF
j_call: TRBJ2-7
v_call: TRBV12-3/TRBV12-4
d_call: TRBD2
clone_size: -

cdr3_nt: TGTGCCAGCAGTTACTCGAAAACTTACTATGGCTACACCTTC
cdr3_aa: CASSYSKTYYGYTF
j_call: TRBJ1-2
v_call: TRBV6-5
d_call: -
clone_size: -

cdr3_nt: TGTGCCAGCAGCCCTCGGACCAACTATGGCTACACCTTC
cdr3_aa: CASSPRTNYGYTF
j_call: TRBJ1-2
v_call: TRBV5-6
d_call: -
clone_size: many

cdr3_nt: TGCAGTGCTAGAGATCCGAGAGCGGGGGGATCGCCGTTAGAGCAGTTCTTC
cdr3_aa: CSARDPRAGGSPLEQFF
j_call: TRBJ2-1
v_call: TRBV20-1
d_call: TRBD2
clone_size: -

cdr3_nt: TGTGCCAGCAGTGAGCACCTAGCGGGAGAGACGGGGAATGAGCAGTACTTC
cdr3_aa: CASSEHLAGETGNEQYF
j_call: TRBJ2-5
v_call: TRBV6-1
d_call: TRBD2
clone_size: -

cdr3_nt: TGTGCCAGCACCCTTTCGACAGGGCTAGAGACCCAGTACTTC
cdr3_aa: CASTLSTGLETQYF
j_call: TRBJ2-5
v_call: TRBV12-3/TRBV12-4
d_call: TRBD1
clone_size: -

cdr3_nt: TGCAGTGCCGAGCATCGTCAGAACAATGAGCAGTTCTTC
cdr3_aa: CSAEHRQNNEQFF
j_call: TRBJ2-1
v_call: TRBV20-1
d_call: -
clone_size: many

cdr3_nt: TGCGCCAGCAGCTCGGGCCTCGGATCGGGAAGGAACTACGAGCAGTACTTC
cdr3_aa: CASSSGLGSGRNYEQYF
j_call: TRBJ2-7
v_call: TRBV5-1
d_call: -
clone_size: few

cdr3_nt: TGCGCCAGCAGCCAAGTGGATTCCAGGGAGCAGTTCTTC
cdr3_aa: CASSQVDSREQFF
j_call: TRBJ2-1
v_call: TRBV4-1
d_call: -
clone_size: many

cdr3_nt: TGCGCCAGTACCCCAGGGGGGCTGGACACTGAAGCTTTCTTT
cdr3_aa: CASTPGGLDTEAFF
j_call: TRBJ1-1
v_call: TRBV5-1
d_call: TRBD1
clone_size: -

cdr3_nt: TGCAGTGCTAGAGATTCCGCAGGCGCTTACGAGCAGTACTTC
cdr3_aa: CSARDSAGAYEQYF
j_call: TRBJ2-7
v_call: TRBV20-1
d_call: -
clone_size: -